This T cell receptor beta chain was retrieved from a study of blood T cell repertoires in COVID-19. Study-level background: T cells, B-cell-depleted T cells, or PBMCs supplied cDNA or gDNA.

CDR1 and CDR2 (germline): GTSNPN, SVGIG (reference sequence). The CDR3 covers 15 residues. J was trimmed by 6 bases and V by 4 bases; bases with no gene match: 8. In the original workflow: From reference gene primer amplification, estimates of nucleated cell counts were derived. The protocol was immunoSEQ multiplex PCR, while the TCRdb copy is restricted to in-frame clones and leaves out a portion. The V and J calls and the clone size are those of that table, but D and trimming were determined from the DNA. The sample has more than 250,000 clones, 88% seen once. Sequenced: PBMCs or T cells enriched from blood (not recorded which). The receptor was derived from a middle-aged woman with acute COVID-19. V gene TRBV30 combines with J gene TRBJ1-6; 8 nucleotides align to TRBD1. The CDR3 DNA reads TGTGCCTGGAACCGAGACAGGGGATTTAATTCACCCCTCCACTTT. Translated, it gives CAWNRDRGFNSPLHF.